This record concerns one TCR beta chain sequence. The sample comes from a study of blood T cells in healthy people across ages. Study background: Capture by template switching was about one barcoded beta molecule per two T cells.

V was shortened by 4 bases and J by 5 bases, with 22 bases between the two germline ends. This CDR3 is built from 17 residues. Germline lookup yields CDR1 SGDLS and CDR2 YYNGEE. A J-beta primer mix and a sample-barcoded 5' primer were used in a second PCR of about 7 to 12 cycles. TCRdb fed the 5' RACE reads into MiXCR, producing one record per CDR3 protein. The sample has about 1.8 million distinct CDR3 sequences; about 49% are singletons. The chain uses TRBV9 and TRBJ2-1; TRBD2 might be the D (7 bases). Sequenced material: blood. The sequence was collected from a woman aged 40 to 49 in good health. As DNA, the CDR3 is TGTGCCAGCAGCTCCTCCGGTCGAGGGGGGGCCGACAATGAGCAGTTCTTC. Protein: CASSSSGRGGADNEQFF.